This TCR beta chain derives from a study of cytomegalovirus exposure and HLA in healthy donors. As concerns this clone: Its antigen is still unknown.

J gave up 6 bases and V 7 bases, and 6 bases lay outside the gene matches. Germline CDR1 and CDR2: MNHNS and SASEGT. The CDR3 consists of 13 residues. The PCR contained 60 Vbeta and 13 Jbeta primers. The assay was immunoSEQ multiplex PCR, and TCRdb's table has in-frame clones only and misses some. The sample includes roughly 130,000 clones, about two thirds seen only once; the top ten take roughly 2.7%. Overall study results and limits: An assumption of roughly uniform sequencing depth across donors underlay the presence/absence analyses. The authors considered a cluster of highly shared sequence variants likely to be a sequencing artifact.

This TCR was recovered from a human donor in good health. Source material: PBMCs. The genes are TRBV6-1 and TRBJ2-7, with 10 bases aligning to TRBD1. The chain's CDR3 is CASNDRGLSEQYF. DNA of the CDR3: TGTGCCAGCAACGACAGGGGGCTCAGCGAGCAGTACTTC.